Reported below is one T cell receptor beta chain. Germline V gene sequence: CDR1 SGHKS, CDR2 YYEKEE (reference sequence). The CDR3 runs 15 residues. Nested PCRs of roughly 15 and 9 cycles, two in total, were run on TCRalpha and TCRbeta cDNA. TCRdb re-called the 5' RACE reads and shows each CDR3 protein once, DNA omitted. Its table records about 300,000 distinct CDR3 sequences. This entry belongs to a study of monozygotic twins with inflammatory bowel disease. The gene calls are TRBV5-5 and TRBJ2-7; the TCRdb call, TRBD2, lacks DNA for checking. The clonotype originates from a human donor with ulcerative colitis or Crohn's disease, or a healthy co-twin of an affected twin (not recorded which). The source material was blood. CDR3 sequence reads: CASSPLAVNSYEQYF.